The 10 T cell receptor beta chains presented below share a single source sample, sequenced in a study of siplizumab effects on memory and regulatory T cells. Sequencing used immunoSEQ multiplex PCR; TCRdb keeps in-frame clones, though not all of them. Here the sample spans 90,000 to 140,000 clones, around 93% being singletons. Sequencing used CD4+ T cells sorted from blood. The receptors were gathered from a human donor in good health.

V is TRBV6-4 and J is TRBJ1-1; D not certain. Trimming removed 2 bases from V and 4 bases from J, with 11 bases in between. The CDR3 contains 14 residues. Germline CDR1 is MRHNA and CDR2 is SNTAGT. CDR3: CASSDTRRGTEAFF. CDR3 DNA: TGTGCCAGCAGTGACACCCGACGGGGCACTGAAGCTTTCTTT.

The V and J genes are TRBV10-3 and TRBJ2-7; the D gene could be TRBD1 or TRBD2 (5 bases each). Deletions cut 8 bases from V and 0 bases from J, with 5 bases between. The CDR3 is 11 residues long. CDR1 is ENHRY and CDR2 is SYGVKD in the germline V gene. CDR3 sequence (DNA): TGTGCCATCGGGGGCTCCTACGAGCAGTACTTC. This translates into CAIGGSYEQYF.

The rearrangement links TRBV11-2 to TRBJ2-7; 9 positions match TRBD2. V was pared by 1 base and J by 5 bases, with 6 bases of the junction left unmatched. This CDR3 contains 15 residues. Germline CDR1 and CDR2: SGHAT and FQNNGV. CDR3 amino acids: CASSLVAGAIDEQYF. The CDR3 coding sequence is TGTGCCAGCAGCTTAGTAGCGGGAGCCATAGACGAGCAGTACTTC.

This chain connects TRBV27 to TRBJ1-6; D is perhaps TRBD1 (6 bases). CDR1 and CDR2 (germline): MNHEY, SMNVEV (reference sequence). The CDR3 loop spans 16 amino acids. V dropped 3 bases and J dropped 3 bases, with 12 bases sitting between them. The CDR3, as DNA: TGTGCCAGCAGTTTCGCGGGGGGCTACTATAATTCACCCCTCCACTTT. Translating it yields CASSFAGGYYNSPLHF.

The gene calls are TRBV6-4 and TRBJ2-1; no definite D call. CDR3 length equals 16 residues. Trimming shortened V by 0 bases and J by 0 bases, and 9 bases separated the two germline ends. Germline CDR1 and CDR2: MRHNA and SNTAGT. DNA for the CDR3: TGTGCCAGCAGTGACTCGTCGAGGAGCTCCTACAATGAGCAGTTCTTC. Translating gives CASSDSSRSSYNEQFF.

The chain uses TRBV7-2 and TRBJ2-3; 8 bases map to TRBD2. CDR3 length equals 14 residues. Per germline, CDR1 SGHTA and CDR2 FQGNSA. J gave up 5 bases and V 2 bases, and 3 bases lay outside the gene matches. The chain's CDR3 is CASSLTGGRDTQYF. The CDR3 region has the DNA TGTGCCAGCAGCTTAACGGGAGGGCGAGATACGCAGTATTTT.

J is TRBJ2-1 and V is TRBV6-4; 8 bases agree with TRBD1. This CDR3 region has 16 residues. J gave up 0 bases and V 4 bases, and 5 bases lay outside the gene matches. In germline, CDR1 is MRHNA, CDR2 SNTAGT. DNA of the CDR3: TGTGCCAGCAGTGTCTCAACAGGGGGCTCCTACAATGAGCAGTTCTTC. This gives the protein CASSVSTGGSYNEQFF.

The rearrangement joins TRBV11-1 to TRBJ1-4; D ambiguous. There are 13 residues in the CDR3. Trimming removed 1 base at V and 7 bases at J, with 7 bases between. CDR1 and CDR2 (germline): SGHAT, FQDESV (reference sequence). CDR3 bases: TGTGCCAGCAGCTTAGGAGGGATTGAAAAACTGTTTTTT. Its protein product is CASSLGGIEKLFF.

This clone has a single count. This sequence joins TRBV29-1 and TRBJ1-4; no reliable D call. The germline V and J ends were trimmed by 2 bases and 7 bases, with 5 bases remaining between them. The CDR3 spans 11 residues. The germline V gene encodes CDR1 SQVTM and CDR2 ANQGSEA. The CDR3 reads CSVEKGEKLFF. The CDR3 bases are TGCAGCGTTGAAAAAGGTGAAAAACTGTTTTTT.

The genes are TRBV2 and TRBJ2-1, with D unresolved. V lost 6 bases and J 7 bases, leaving 4 bases between the germline ends. Germline V lookup: CDR1 SNHLY, CDR2 FYNNEI. The CDR3 loop spans 10 amino acids. CDR3: CASRDNEQFF. The CDR3 nucleotides read TGTGCCAGCAGAGATAATGAGCAGTTCTTC. The variable domain in full, completed from reference TRBV2 and TRBJ2-1, reads EPEVTQTPSHQVTQMGQEVILRCVPISNHLYFYWYRQILGQKVEFLVSFYNNEISEKSEIFDDQFSVERPDGSNFTLKIRSTKLEDSAMYFCASRDNEQFFGPGTRLTVL.